The rows below give T cell receptor beta chains drawn from one sample of a study of T-cell reconstitution after alpha-beta-depleted transplantation in children. TCRdb re-called the PCR reads with MiXCR, one entry per CDR3 protein. The sample includes approximately 1,000,000 distinct CDR3 sequences, about 30% of them seen just once. Sample: PBMCs, mostly from graft donor cells, taken 360 days after TCRalphabeta/CD19-depleted stem cell transplant. These receptors originate from a boy under two years old who had a stem cell transplant for SCID, so the T cells may come from the graft donor. CDR3s include the opening cysteine and the closing phenylalanine or tryptophan. D genes are given only for firm matches. The size entry is marked missing in some rows and otherwise reads once, few, many or a size class.

abundance,v_gene,d_gene,j_gene,CDR3nt,CDR3aa
once,TRBV5-5,TRBD1,TRBJ2-3,TGTGCCAGCAGCTTGGTTCCGGGACAGGGAACAGATACGCAGTATTTT,CASSLVPGQGTDTQYF
NA,TRBV5-1,NA,TRBJ2-1,TGCGCCAGCAGCTTGACCTCCGAGGGGACCTCGTTCTTC,CASSLTSEGTSFF
NA,TRBV20-1,NA,TRBJ2-7,TGCAGTGCCCCCAAAGGGGGGGGGAGAAGCGAGCAGTACTTC,CSAPKGGGRSEQYF
NA,TRBV5-1,TRBD1,TRBJ2-5,TGCGCCAGCAGCGAGGGGGCCCAGAGGGAGACCCAGTACTTC,CASSEGAQRETQYF
NA,TRBV11-2,NA,TRBJ1-1,TGTGCCAGCAGCTTCATCACCGGGACTCGAGCTTTCTTT,CASSFITGTRAFF
NA,TRBV7-2,TRBD1,TRBJ1-2,TGTGCCAGCAGCCCGACCTTGGGGACAGCCCGAGGTGGCTACACCTTC,CASSPTLGTARGGYTF
NA,TRBV3-1,NA,TRBJ2-4,TGTGCCAGCAGCCACCGAAACATTCAGTACTTC,CASSHRNIQYF
NA,TRBV3-1,TRBD1,TRBJ2-3,TGTGCCAGCAGCCGTGAGAAGGGACAGGGAACAGATACGCAGTATTTT,CASSREKGQGTDTQYF
few,TRBV5-1,TRBD2,TRBJ2-7,TGCGCCAGCAGAGGGACTAGCGGGGACTCCTACGAGCAGTACTTC,CASRGTSGDSYEQYF
few,TRBV6-1,TRBD1,TRBJ1-1,TGTGCCAGCAGCCGCACCACAGGGGCCGGAAAAATGAACACTGAAGCTTTCTTT,CASSRTTGAGKMNTEAFF
once,TRBV28,NA,TRBJ2-2,TGTGCCAGCAGTTTGGGGTTCGGAGGGGCGCGGAACACCGGGGAGCTGTTTTTT,CASSLGFGGARNTGELFF
NA,TRBV6-1,NA,TRBJ2-2,TGTGCCAGCAGTAAAGACAGGAACACCGGGGAGCTGTTTTTT,CASSKDRNTGELFF
few,TRBV6-2/TRBV6-3,TRBD1,TRBJ2-3,TGTGCCAGCAGTTACGGACAGGGAAGAAACACAGATACGCAGTATTTT,CASSYGQGRNTDTQYF
few,TRBV6-5,NA,TRBJ1-1,TGTGCCAGCAGTTACGCTCTAGACCTTAGCGAAGCTTTCTTT,CASSYALDLSEAFF
NA,TRBV2,NA,TRBJ1-6,TGTGCCAGCATCCCAGAAAGCTCCTATAATTCACCCCTCCACTTT,CASIPESSYNSPLHF
NA,TRBV11-2,NA,TRBJ1-3,TGTGCCAGCAGGGGACTTCAGAAAAACTCTGGAAACACCATATATTTT,CASRGLQKNSGNTIYF
NA,TRBV6-4,TRBD1,TRBJ1-3,TGTGCCAGCAGTGAACCTGACAGGGGGCAAGAAGAAAACACCATATATTTT,CASSEPDRGQEENTIYF
NA,TRBV27,NA,TRBJ2-7,TGTGCCAGCAGTTTAGCGGGTATCCCGGGGGCCCCCTACGAGCAGTACTTC,CASSLAGIPGAPYEQYF
NA,TRBV6-1,TRBD1,TRBJ2-1,TGTGCCAGCGGCTCTCCCGGCAGGGGGCTCTCCAATGAGCAGTTCTTC,CASGSPGRGLSNEQFF
NA,TRBV5-6,NA,TRBJ2-7,TGTGCCAGCAGCTTGGTCAGGAGAAATTTTTACGAGCAGTACTTC,CASSLVRRNFYEQYF
NA,TRBV18,NA,TRBJ2-4,TGTGCCAGCTCTCAACTGACTGCCAAAAACATTCAGTACTTC,CASSQLTAKNIQYF
NA,TRBV29-1,NA,TRBJ1-2,TGCAGCGTTCCCGGGACACGGAGGCATAAGAATGGCTACACCTTC,CSVPGTRRHKNGYTF